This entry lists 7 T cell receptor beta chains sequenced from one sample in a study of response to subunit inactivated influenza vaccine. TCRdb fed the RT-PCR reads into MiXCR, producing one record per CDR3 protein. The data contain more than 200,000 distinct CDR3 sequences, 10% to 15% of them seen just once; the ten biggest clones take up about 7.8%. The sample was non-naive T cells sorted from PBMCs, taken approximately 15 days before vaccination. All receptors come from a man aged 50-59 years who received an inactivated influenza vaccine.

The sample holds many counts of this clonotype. The CDR3: CASSLEGGGSYEQYF. CDR3 DNA: TGTGCCAGCAGTTTGGAAGGTGGAGGATCCTACGAGCAGTACTTC. The chain recombines TRBV12-3 or TRBV12-4 with TRBJ2-7; maybe TRBD2 (5 bases). The CDR3 covers 15 residues. V dropped 3 bases and J dropped 1 base, with 13 bases sitting between them.

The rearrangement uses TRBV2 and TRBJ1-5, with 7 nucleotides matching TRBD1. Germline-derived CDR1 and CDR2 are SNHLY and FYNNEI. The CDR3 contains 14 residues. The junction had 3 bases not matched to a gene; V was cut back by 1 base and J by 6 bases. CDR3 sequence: CASSEVGGGQPQHF. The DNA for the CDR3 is TGTGCCAGCAGTGAAGTAGGGGGCGGTCAGCCCCAGCATTTT.

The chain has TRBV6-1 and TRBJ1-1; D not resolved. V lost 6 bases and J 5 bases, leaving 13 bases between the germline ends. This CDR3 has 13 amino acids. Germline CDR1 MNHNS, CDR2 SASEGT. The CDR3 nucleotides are TGTGCCAGCAGCGCCGGGCCGAGAACTGAAGCTTTCTTT. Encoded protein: CASSAGPRTEAFF.

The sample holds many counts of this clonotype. CDR3 loop: CASSQKSPGSILSSGANVLTF. In nucleotides, the CDR3 is TGTGCCAGCAGCCAAAAATCTCCGGGCTCCATCCTTAGCTCTGGGGCCAACGTCCTGACTTTC. J is TRBJ2-6 and V is TRBV14, with unresolved D. Trimming took off 2 bases at V and 0 bases at J, with 23 bases between the two ends. Germline V gene sequence: CDR1 SGHDN, CDR2 FVKESK. The CDR3 contains 21 residues. Together with reference TRBV14 and TRBJ2-6, the CDR3 gives the full variable domain: EAGVTQFPSHSVIEKGQTVTLRCDPISGHDNLYWYRRVMGKEIKFLLHFVKESKQDESGMPNNRFLAERTGGTYSTLKVQPAELEDSGVYFCASSQKSPGSILSSGANVLTFGAGSRLTVL.

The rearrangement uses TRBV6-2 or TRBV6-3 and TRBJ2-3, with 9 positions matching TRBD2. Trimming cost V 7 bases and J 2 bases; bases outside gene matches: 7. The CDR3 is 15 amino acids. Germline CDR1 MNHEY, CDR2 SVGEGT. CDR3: CASTDSGSSTDTQYF. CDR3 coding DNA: TGTGCCAGCACCGATAGCGGGAGCTCCACAGATACGCAGTATTTT.

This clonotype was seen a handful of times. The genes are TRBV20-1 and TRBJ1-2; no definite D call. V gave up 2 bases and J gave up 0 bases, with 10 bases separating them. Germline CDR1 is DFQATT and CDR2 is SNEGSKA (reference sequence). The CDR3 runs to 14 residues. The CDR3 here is CSARTIRANYGYTF. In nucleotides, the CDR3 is TGCAGTGCTAGAACCATAAGAGCTAACTATGGCTACACCTTC.

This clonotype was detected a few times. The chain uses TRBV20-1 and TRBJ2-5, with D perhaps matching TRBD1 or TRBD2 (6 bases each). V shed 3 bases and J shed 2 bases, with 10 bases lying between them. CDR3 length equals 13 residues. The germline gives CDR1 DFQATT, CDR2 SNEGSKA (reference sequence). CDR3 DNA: TGCAGTGCTAGCGAGGGGGGACAAGAGACCCAGTACTTC. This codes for CSASEGGQETQYF.